These T cell receptor beta chains were read from a single sample in a study of blood T cell repertoires in COVID-19. Repertoires were generated with immunoSEQ multiplex PCR, while TCRdb's copy carries only in-frame clones and drops some. The sample shows tens of thousands of clones, about 87% of them seen only once. The sample comprised peripheral blood. These receptors originate from a woman between 50 and 59 years old with acute or convalescent COVID-19. Both conserved end residues are part of each CDR3. The order of the fields is clone size, V gene, J gene, D gene, CDR3 DNA, CDR3 protein. A D gene is named only where the DNA matches it firmly. Clone size is shown for a subset of rows, as once, few, many or a class of expanded clone.

abundance: NA; v_gene: TRBV13; j_gene: TRBJ2-1; d_gene: TRBD2; CDR3nt: TGTGCCAGCACCAGCCGGACTAGCGGGGATAATGAGCAGTTCTTC; CDR3aa: CASTSRTSGDNEQFF
abundance: NA; v_gene: TRBV6-1; j_gene: TRBJ1-2; d_gene: NA; CDR3nt: TGTGCCAGCAGTGAAGCACAGAGTTTCAAATCAACAGCTGGCTACACCTTC; CDR3aa: CASSEAQSFKSTAGYTF
abundance: once; v_gene: TRBV2; j_gene: TRBJ1-2; d_gene: NA; CDR3nt: TGTGCCAGCAGGGGGCCAGGGCCGACCGCAGACTATGGCTACACCTTC; CDR3aa: CASRGPGPTADYGYTF
abundance: NA; v_gene: TRBV25-1; j_gene: TRBJ2-6; d_gene: NA; CDR3nt: TGTGCCAGCAGTTACTCTGGGGCCAACGTCCTGACTTTC; CDR3aa: CASSYSGANVLTF
abundance: NA; v_gene: TRBV6-5; j_gene: TRBJ2-7; d_gene: TRBD2; CDR3nt: TGTGCCAGCAGTATTTGGACTAGGGCCTCCTACGAGCAGTACTTC; CDR3aa: CASSIWTRASYEQYF
abundance: NA; v_gene: TRBV11-3; j_gene: TRBJ2-3; d_gene: NA; CDR3nt: TGTGCCAGCAGCTTAGCCGGGGTAGGTGATACGCAGTATTTT; CDR3aa: CASSLAGVGDTQYF
abundance: NA; v_gene: TRBV5-4; j_gene: TRBJ2-1; d_gene: NA; CDR3nt: TGTGCCAGCAGCTTGAGCGGACCCTCCTACAATGAGCAGTTCTTC; CDR3aa: CASSLSGPSYNEQFF
abundance: once; v_gene: TRBV7-2; j_gene: TRBJ2-7; d_gene: TRBD1; CDR3nt: TGTGCCAGCAGCGTAATACCGGGACAGGGGTACAACGAGCAGTACTTC; CDR3aa: CASSVIPGQGYNEQYF
abundance: NA; v_gene: TRBV12-3/TRBV12-4; j_gene: TRBJ1-2; d_gene: NA; CDR3nt: TGTGCCAGCAGTCCGGCACAGTCCTATGGCTACACCTTC; CDR3aa: CASSPAQSYGYTF
abundance: NA; v_gene: TRBV1; j_gene: TRBJ1-3; d_gene: NA; CDR3nt: TGCACCAGCAGCCCACCCCGCCGTAGCTCTGGAAACACCATATATTTT; CDR3aa: CTSSPPRRSSGNTIYF